A selection of T cell receptor beta chains follows, all from one sample in a study of shared T cell receptors in the human thymus. Sequencing used immunoSEQ multiplex PCR; TCRdb keeps in-frame clones, though not all of them. Among 550,000 to 800,000 clones listed, 70% to 90% were seen once. The sample was also reused in another study, on human thymus T cells.

Sample: thymocytes. The receptors were gathered from a girl under three years old with a congenital heart defect. Both conserved end residues are part of each CDR3. A D gene is named only where the DNA matches it firmly. Clone size appears in some rows only: once, few, many, or a class for an expanded clone.

V gene: TRBV7-2; J gene: TRBJ2-5; D gene: -; clone size: -; CDR3 DNA: TGTGCCAGCACCCTCACTCACAGACCCCAAGGGACCCAGTACTTC; CDR3 protein: CASTLTHRPQGTQYF
V gene: TRBV6-5; J gene: TRBJ1-2; D gene: -; clone size: few; CDR3 DNA: TGTGCCAGCACGGCAGGGAGGCATGGCTACACCTTC; CDR3 protein: CASTAGRHGYTF
V gene: TRBV21-1; J gene: TRBJ1-2; D gene: -; clone size: -; CDR3 DNA: TGTGCCAGCAGCAAGGGCGTCCACGTGGGTGGCTATGGCTACACCTTC; CDR3 protein: CASSKGVHVGGYGYTF
V gene: TRBV7-9; J gene: TRBJ1-1; D gene: -; clone size: -; CDR3 DNA: TGTGCCAGCAGCTCTTTTCAGGGAGAAGCTTTCTTT; CDR3 protein: CASSSFQGEAFF
V gene: TRBV4-1; J gene: TRBJ2-2; D gene: -; clone size: -; CDR3 DNA: TGCGCCAGCGCAATTACAGCGGAATTTGGGACCGGGGAGCTGTTTTTT; CDR3 protein: CASAITAEFGTGELFF
V gene: TRBV7-2; J gene: TRBJ2-2; D gene: -; clone size: -; CDR3 DNA: TGTGCCAGCAGCTTAGTAGCGAACACCGGGGAGCTGTTTTTT; CDR3 protein: CASSLVANTGELFF
V gene: TRBV6-1; J gene: TRBJ2-2; D gene: -; clone size: -; CDR3 DNA: TGTGCCAGCAGTGAAGTTGCGGGGAATGAGACCGGGGAGCTGTTTTTT; CDR3 protein: CASSEVAGNETGELFF
V gene: TRBV15; J gene: TRBJ2-4; D gene: TRBD1; clone size: -; CDR3 DNA: TGTGCCACCAGCACACCGGAACAGGGGAAGCGAAACATTCAGTACTTC; CDR3 protein: CATSTPEQGKRNIQYF
V gene: TRBV9; J gene: TRBJ1-6; D gene: -; clone size: -; CDR3 DNA: TGTGCCAGCAACGAATGGGCCGATTCACCCCTCCACTTT; CDR3 protein: CASNEWADSPLHF
V gene: TRBV6-1; J gene: TRBJ2-2; D gene: -; clone size: -; CDR3 DNA: TGTGCCAGCAGGCTTTCGACAGGCCGGACCGGGGAGCTGTTTTTT; CDR3 protein: CASRLSTGRTGELFF
V gene: TRBV4-3; J gene: TRBJ2-2; D gene: TRBD2; clone size: -; CDR3 DNA: TGCGCCAGCAGCCAAGATCCTAGCGGGGCAGACACCGGGGAGCTGTTTTTT; CDR3 protein: CASSQDPSGADTGELFF
V gene: TRBV15; J gene: TRBJ1-3; D gene: -; clone size: -; CDR3 DNA: TGTGCCACCAGGGGCGGGAGCCTATCTGGAAACACCATATATTTT; CDR3 protein: CATRGGSLSGNTIYF
V gene: TRBV4-3; J gene: TRBJ2-2; D gene: TRBD2; clone size: -; CDR3 DNA: TGCGCCAGCAGCCAAAGACTAGCGGGTGCCGGGGAGCTGTTTTTT; CDR3 protein: CASSQRLAGAGELFF
V gene: TRBV27; J gene: TRBJ2-2; D gene: TRBD1; clone size: -; CDR3 DNA: TGTGCCAGCAGCCCCCAAGGACAGGTGAACACCGGGGAGCTGTTTTTT; CDR3 protein: CASSPQGQVNTGELFF
V gene: TRBV5-6; J gene: TRBJ2-1; D gene: TRBD1; clone size: -; CDR3 DNA: TGTGCCAGCAGCCCCGGTTCAAGGGACAGTGGGGAGTTCTTC; CDR3 protein: CASSPGSRDSGEFF
V gene: TRBV5-4; J gene: TRBJ1-4; D gene: TRBD1; clone size: -; CDR3 DNA: TGTGCCAGCAGAAACACCGGGACAGGGGAGGAAAAACTGTTTTTT; CDR3 protein: CASRNTGTGEEKLFF
V gene: TRBV6-5; J gene: TRBJ1-1; D gene: -; clone size: -; CDR3 DNA: TGTGCCAGCAGTTACGGGGGGGTGAAGATGAACACTGAAGCTTTCTTT; CDR3 protein: CASSYGGVKMNTEAFF
V gene: TRBV7-2; J gene: TRBJ2-7; D gene: -; clone size: -; CDR3 DNA: TGTGCCAGCAGTTTTCAGGGAGGATCGTCCTACGAGCAGTACTTC; CDR3 protein: CASSFQGGSSYEQYF
V gene: TRBV5-1; J gene: TRBJ1-1; D gene: -; clone size: -; CDR3 DNA: TGCGCCAGCAGCTTATCCGGGACAACGAACACTGAAGCTTTCTTT; CDR3 protein: CASSLSGTTNTEAFF
V gene: TRBV19; J gene: TRBJ2-7; D gene: TRBD2; clone size: few; CDR3 DNA: TGTGCCAGTAGCCCCCGAGTGGGGACTAGCGGGGGAACCTTTCACGAGCAGTACTTC; CDR3 protein: CASSPRVGTSGGTFHEQYF
V gene: TRBV4-1; J gene: TRBJ2-7; D gene: TRBD1; clone size: -; CDR3 DNA: TGCGCCAGCAGCCCCTTGGGACAGCCCTACGAGCAGTACTTC; CDR3 protein: CASSPLGQPYEQYF
V gene: TRBV19; J gene: TRBJ1-2; D gene: TRBD1; clone size: once; CDR3 DNA: TGTGCCAGTAGTCGTAGGACAGGGTCCTATGGCTACACCTTC; CDR3 protein: CASSRRTGSYGYTF
V gene: TRBV7-9; J gene: TRBJ1-4; D gene: -; clone size: -; CDR3 DNA: TGTGCCAGCAGCTTATCTGTCGGGTATGAAAAACTGTTTTTT; CDR3 protein: CASSLSVGYEKLFF
V gene: TRBV15; J gene: TRBJ1-6; D gene: -; clone size: -; CDR3 DNA: TGTGCCACCAGAGAGGGACGTGGGAGGACCATTAATTCACCCCTCCACTTT; CDR3 protein: CATREGRGRTINSPLHF
V gene: TRBV9; J gene: TRBJ1-5; D gene: -; clone size: -; CDR3 DNA: TGTGCCAGCAGCGCCAACGAGACAGGCGCCTGCAATCAGCCCCAGCATTTT; CDR3 protein: CASSANETGACNQPQHF
V gene: TRBV14; J gene: TRBJ1-4; D gene: -; clone size: -; CDR3 DNA: TGTGCCAGCAGCCAAGTTGGGCTACCAACTAATGAAAAACTGTTTTTT; CDR3 protein: CASSQVGLPTNEKLFF
V gene: TRBV28; J gene: TRBJ2-5; D gene: -; clone size: once; CDR3 DNA: TGTGCCAGCAGTTTGTGGCAGGCGCAAGAGACCCAGTACTTC; CDR3 protein: CASSLWQAQETQYF
V gene: TRBV11-3; J gene: TRBJ1-1; D gene: -; clone size: -; CDR3 DNA: TGTGCCAGCAACTCAGGTCAGAACACTGAAGCTTTCTTT; CDR3 protein: CASNSGQNTEAFF
V gene: TRBV5-1; J gene: TRBJ1-2; D gene: -; clone size: once; CDR3 DNA: TGCGCCAGCAGCCTCCGGGACAAACACCGACCAAACTATGGCTACACCTTC; CDR3 protein: CASSLRDKHRPNYGYTF
V gene: TRBV6-5; J gene: TRBJ1-3; D gene: -; clone size: -; CDR3 DNA: TGTGCCAGCAGTTTGACAGGCTCTGGAAACACCATATATTTT; CDR3 protein: CASSLTGSGNTIYF
V gene: TRBV5-4; J gene: TRBJ1-1; D gene: -; clone size: -; CDR3 DNA: TGTGCCAGCAGCTACTACAGGCTCATGAACACCGAAGCTTTCTTT; CDR3 protein: CASSYYRLMNTEAFF
V gene: TRBV7-2; J gene: TRBJ1-2; D gene: -; clone size: -; CDR3 DNA: TGTGCCAGCAGCACCGAGGCCGGGTACTATGGCTACACCTTC; CDR3 protein: CASSTEAGYYGYTF
V gene: TRBV5-4; J gene: TRBJ2-7; D gene: TRBD1; clone size: -; CDR3 DNA: TGTGCCAGCAGCTGGAGGGGACAGGTTTTGAGCAGATCCTACGAGCAGTACTTC; CDR3 protein: CASSWRGQVLSRSYEQYF
V gene: TRBV6-1; J gene: TRBJ1-6; D gene: -; clone size: -; CDR3 DNA: TGTGCCAGCAGTGAAAAATCTCGGGAAGGGCAGAATTCACCCCTCCACTTT; CDR3 protein: CASSEKSREGQNSPLHF
V gene: TRBV6-4; J gene: TRBJ2-1; D gene: -; clone size: few; CDR3 DNA: TGTGCCAGCAGTGAAGCGGTAGCGAGCTCCTACAATGAGCAGTTCTTC; CDR3 protein: CASSEAVASSYNEQFF
V gene: TRBV7-9; J gene: TRBJ1-2; D gene: -; clone size: few; CDR3 DNA: TGTGCCAGCAGCTTACCCCCATCAGGGTATGGTGGCTACACCTTC; CDR3 protein: CASSLPPSGYGGYTF
V gene: TRBV10-2; J gene: TRBJ1-5; D gene: -; clone size: -; CDR3 DNA: TGCGCCAGCGAACAGGGATGGCCGCGTTATAGCAATCAGCCCCAGCATTTT; CDR3 protein: CASEQGWPRYSNQPQHF
V gene: TRBV14; J gene: TRBJ1-4; D gene: -; clone size: -; CDR3 DNA: TGTGCCAGCAGCCGGGAGGGGGAAGAAAAACTGTTTTTT; CDR3 protein: CASSREGEEKLFF
V gene: TRBV5-6; J gene: TRBJ1-2; D gene: TRBD1; clone size: -; CDR3 DNA: TGTGCCAGCAGCTTCGGACAGGCCCCTAACTATGGCTACACCTTC; CDR3 protein: CASSFGQAPNYGYTF
V gene: TRBV9; J gene: TRBJ2-7; D gene: -; clone size: -; CDR3 DNA: TGTGCCAGCAGCGTAGCCCGGGACTGTGATAAGGAGCAGTACTTC; CDR3 protein: CASSVARDCDKEQYF
V gene: TRBV5-6; J gene: TRBJ2-7; D gene: -; clone size: -; CDR3 DNA: TGTGCCAGTATGAAAAGGTCTCGTCGCAGGGGAGAGAGTTATGAGCAGTACTTC; CDR3 protein: CASMKRSRRRGESYEQYF